The 25 T cell receptor beta chains below were found in one sample sequenced in a study of blood T cell repertoires in COVID-19. Only in-frame clones appear in the TCRdb table, and some are missing; sequencing was by immunoSEQ multiplex PCR. Of about 230,000 clones listed, roughly nine tenths are singletons. Source material: PBMCs or T cells enriched from blood (not recorded which). The receptors originated from a woman aged 50 to 65 in a cohort exposed to, infected with or recovered from COVID-19 (not recorded which).

The V and J genes are TRBV10-3 and TRBJ2-2; 7 bases fit TRBD1. Germline V gene sequence: CDR1 ENHRY, CDR2 SYGVKD. Losses at the gene ends were 10 bases for V and 1 base for J; bases not matched to a gene: 3. CDR3 size: 13 residues. The CDR3 sequence: CANRDRNTGELFF. Here the CDR3 DNA reads TGTGCCAACAGGGACAGGAACACCGGGGAGCTGTTTTTT.

The CDR3 region is CASSFTQGYEQYF. The CDR3 DNA reads TGTGCCAGCAGTTTTACTCAGGGCTACGAGCAGTACTTC. The V call is TRBV12-3 or TRBV12-4, the J call TRBJ2-7; D might be TRBD1 (5 bases). Trimming left V 3 bases short and J 3 bases short, with 9 bases between. The CDR3 spans 13 residues.

The chain combines TRBV10-2 with TRBJ2-3; 8 bases match TRBD1. The ends lost 3 bases at V and 8 bases at J; junction bases unmatched: 7. Germline V CDR1 and CDR2: WSHSY, SAAADI. CDR3 length equals 14 residues. CDR3 loop: CASSDSRQGSTQYF. The CDR3 DNA sequence: TGCGCCAGCAGTGACTCCCGACAGGGGAGTACGCAGTATTTT.

V usage is TRBV5-4 and J usage is TRBJ1-6, with TRBD1 matching over 7 bases. Germline V gene sequence: CDR1 SGHNT, CDR2 YYREEE (reference sequence). The CDR3 length is 17 residues. V shed 5 bases, J shed 6 bases, and the junction held 14 bases outside the gene matches. CDR3 amino acids: CASSLQQGIQSNSPLHF. CDR3 bases: TGTGCCAGCAGTTTACAACAGGGGATTCAGAGTAATTCACCCCTCCACTTT.

This clone was detected only once. The chain has TRBV5-4 and TRBJ2-3, with 9 nucleotides matching TRBD2. Germline-derived CDR1 and CDR2 are SGHNT and YYREEE (reference sequence). Trimming cost V 0 bases and J 3 bases; bases outside gene matches: 11. This CDR3 contains 18 residues. CDR3 coding DNA: TGTGCCAGCAGCTTGGTTTTTGGCGGGGGGGCCGGGACAGATACGCAGTATTTT. Its protein product is CASSLVFGGGAGTDTQYF.

The rearrangement links TRBV24-1 to TRBJ2-2; D may be TRBD1 (6 bases). Germline CDR1 KGHDR, CDR2 SFDVKD. The CDR3 loop spans 15 amino acids. V shed 3 bases and J shed 5 bases, with 12 bases lying between them. CDR3 DNA: TGTGCCACCAGTGATCCCACAGGGTATACCGGGGAGCTGTTTTTT. Translation: CATSDPTGYTGELFF.

The chain combines TRBV18 with TRBJ1-1, with TRBD1 identical over 7 bases. V was pared by 3 bases and J by 7 bases, with 5 bases of the junction left unmatched. Germline V gives CDR1 KGHSH, CDR2 LQKENI. The CDR3 is made up of 13 amino acids. The CDR3 spells CASSPGGQNEAFF. CDR3 sequence (DNA): TGTGCCAGCTCACCGGGGGGACAGAATGAAGCTTTCTTT.

This chain links TRBV3-1 (or the pseudogene TRBV3-2) with TRBJ1-2, with no clear D. The CDR3 is made up of 15 amino acids. V was pared by 4 bases and J by 4 bases, with 16 bases between. Germline loops: CDR1 LGHDT, CDR2 YNNKEL (reference sequence). The CDR3 region has the DNA TGTGCCAGCAGCCCGGATCCAGGAAATGGCTATGGCTACACCTTC. Protein product: CASSPDPGNGYGYTF.

J is TRBJ2-5 and V is TRBV28; weak D call: TRBD1 (6 bases). The germline gives CDR1 MDHEN, CDR2 SYDVKM. Between the trimmed V and J ends, which lost 8 bases and 4 bases, there was a span of 11 bases. This CDR3 contains 12 residues. The CDR3 sequence is CASVTGLETQYF. CDR3 DNA sequence: TGTGCCAGCGTAACAGGGTTAGAGACCCAGTACTTC.

V gene TRBV7-8 combines with J gene TRBJ1-2; 7 bases align to TRBD1. This CDR3 has 14 amino acids. V shed 2 bases, J shed 7 bases, and the junction held 7 bases outside the gene matches. Germline CDR1 and CDR2: SGHVS and FQNEAQ. The CDR3 region is CASSLSDRSAGYTF. CDR3 bases: TGTGCCAGCAGCTTATCGGACAGGAGTGCTGGCTACACCTTC.

This clone is a singleton in its sample. The chain uses TRBV18 and TRBJ1-1; D is ambiguous. The V end was cut by 4 bases, the J end by 1 base, with 4 bases between. The CDR3 contains 12 residues. Germline V gene sequence: CDR1 KGHSH, CDR2 LQKENI. In DNA, the CDR3 is TGTGCCAGCTCACACAGGAACACTGAAGCTTTCTTT. It yields the protein CASSHRNTEAFF.

This chain links TRBV19 with TRBJ1-2; the D is unclear. V shed 3 bases and J shed 4 bases, with 12 bases lying between them. Germline loops: CDR1 LNHDA, CDR2 SQIVND (reference sequence). CDR3 length equals 14 residues. The CDR3 protein is CASSIQSEGYGYTF. DNA for the CDR3: TGTGCCAGTAGTATCCAGTCGGAGGGCTATGGCTACACCTTC.

This rearrangement joins TRBV28 to TRBJ2-5; TRBD2 matches at 11 bases. V gave up 5 bases and J gave up 5 bases; unmatched junction bases: 7. The CDR3 is 15 residues long. Germline CDR1 is MDHEN and CDR2 is SYDVKM. The DNA for the CDR3 is TGTGCCAGCAGTCGTAGTAGCGGGGGGGTTGAGACCCAGTACTTC. Translating it yields CASSRSSGGVETQYF.

V gene TRBV3-1 (or the pseudogene TRBV3-2) combines with J gene TRBJ1-3; a weak D match, TRBD1 (5 bases). Germline V gene data show CDR1 as LGHDT and CDR2 as YNNKEL (reference sequence). V was clipped by 3 bases and J by 2 bases, with 11 bases between them. The CDR3 extends over 15 amino acids. The CDR3 loop reads CASSQIRAPGNTIYF. The CDR3 bases are TGTGCCAGCAGCCAGATCAGGGCCCCTGGAAACACCATATATTTT.

This clone appeared a few times. The rearrangement links TRBV19 to TRBJ2-1; 8 nucleotides line up with TRBD1. Trimming removed 5 bases from V and 2 bases from J; junction bases left unmatched: 20. Germline V lookup: CDR1 LNHDA, CDR2 SQIVND (reference sequence). The CDR3 sequence is 20 residues long. CDR3 in DNA: TGTGCCAGTAGTCACCTAGGACAGGGCTTTTACAACACAGCCTACAATGAGCAGTTCTTC. This sequence encodes CASSHLGQGFYNTAYNEQFF. The variable domain in full, completed from reference TRBV19 and TRBJ2-1, reads DGGITQSPKYLFRKEGQNVTLSCEQNLNHDAMYWYRQDPGQGLRLIYYSQIVNDFQKGDIAEGYSVSREKKESFPLTVTSAQKNPTAFYLCASSHLGQGFYNTAYNEQFFGPGTRLTVL.

The V call is TRBV7-8, the J call TRBJ2-6; no clear D. Germline-derived CDR1 and CDR2 are SGHVS and FQNEAQ. V lost 5 bases and J lost 0, with 5 bases in between. The CDR3 totals 14 residues. Here the CDR3 DNA reads TGTGCCAGCAGCACGAGCTCTGGGGCCAACGTCCTGACTTTC. It translates to CASSTSSGANVLTF.

This clone is a singleton in its sample. V and J are TRBV10-3 and TRBJ1-3; D might be TRBD1 (5 bases). The CDR3 sequence is 16 residues long. Germline V lookup: CDR1 ENHRY, CDR2 SYGVKD. V lost 6 bases, J lost 0 bases, and 15 bases lay in between. The CDR3 nucleotides read TGTGCCATCAGGATTCAGGGCCTGAGCTCTGGAAACACCATATATTTT. This translates into CAIRIQGLSSGNTIYF.

The rearrangement links TRBV7-2 to TRBJ1-3; TRBD1 is a possible D gene (6 bases). Between the trimmed V and J ends, which lost 6 bases and 1 base, there was a span of 16 bases. CDR1 is SGHTA, CDR2 FQGNSA, per germline. This CDR3 has 16 residues. CDR3 DNA: TGTGCCAGCAGTCCTTTCATGGGGGCGTCTGGAAACACCATATATTTT. Protein product: CASSPFMGASGNTIYF.

This chain links TRBV6-2 or TRBV6-3 with TRBJ2-3; perhaps TRBD2 as D (5 bases). This CDR3 has 14 amino acids. Deletions cut 4 bases from V and 0 bases from J, with 8 bases between. The germline CDR1 and CDR2 sequences are MNHEY and SVGEGT. Here the CDR3 reads CASSLDWSTDTQYF. For the CDR3, the DNA is TGTGCCAGCAGTTTGGACTGGAGCACAGATACGCAGTATTTT.

The chain employs TRBV7-2 and TRBJ2-3, with a tentative D call TRBD2 (5 bases). Germline CDR1 and CDR2: SGHTA and FQGNSA. The CDR3 runs to 14 residues. V lost 4 bases, J lost 2 bases, and 10 bases lay in between. CDR3 DNA sequence: TGTGCCAGCAGCTCGCCGGGGTTCACAGATACGCAGTATTTT. This sequence encodes CASSSPGFTDTQYF.

CDR3 coding DNA: TGTGCCAGGGAAGACCGCGCAAGACAGGGCGTGACTAATGGCTACACCTTC. Encoded protein: CAREDRARQGVTNGYTF. The chain has TRBV24-1 and TRBJ1-2; 7 nucleotides match TRBD1. This CDR3 comprises 17 residues. After removal of 11 bases from V and 6 bases from J, the junction contained 23 bases not matched to a gene. The germline V gene has CDR1 KGHDR and CDR2 SFDVKD.

The chain carries TRBV24-1 and TRBJ2-2, with TRBD1 identical over 10 bases. The CDR3 extends over 15 amino acids. V was clipped by 9 bases and J by 5 bases; unmatched bases: 8. Germline V gene lookup returns CDR1 KGHDR and CDR2 SFDVKD. The CDR3 DNA follows: TGTGCCACCCAATCTGGGACAGGGGTGACCGGGGAGCTGTTTTTT. Its translation: CATQSGTGVTGELFF.

This clone was detected only once. The rearrangement joins TRBV4-3 to TRBJ1-1; D gene uncertain. Trimming removed 9 bases at V and 0 bases at J, with 14 bases between. Germline values: CDR1 LGHNA, CDR2 YSLEER. The CDR3 runs to 14 residues. CDR3 nucleotide sequence: TGCGCCAGTCGCAGGTCCCAAATGAACACTGAAGCTTTCTTT. It translates to CASRRSQMNTEAFF.

This clone came up a few times. The rearrangement links TRBV6-5 to TRBJ2-7; 11 nucleotides line up with TRBD2. The germline CDR1 and CDR2 sequences are MNHEY and SVGAGI. The CDR3 consists of 14 residues. V was pared by 6 bases and J by 2 bases, with 3 bases of the junction left unmatched. Written as DNA, the CDR3 is TGTGCCAGCAGCTTTAGCGGGGGGGCCTACGAGCAGTACTTC. As protein: CASSFSGGAYEQYF.

This clone was recorded only once. DNA of the CDR3: TGTGCCAGCAGTAGGGGGCCCGACCTTACAACTAATGAAAAACTGTTTTTT. This translates into CASSRGPDLTTNEKLFF. The V and J genes are TRBV2 and TRBJ1-4, with 7 bases matching TRBD1. The CDR3 extends over 17 amino acids. The germline V gene has CDR1 SNHLY and CDR2 FYNNEI. The ends lost 5 bases at V and 0 bases at J; junction bases unmatched: 9.